This TCR beta chain was recovered during a study of blood T cell repertoires in COVID-19. In the study overall: Samples came from the United States, Italy and Spain, spanning acute and convalescent COVID-19. Sample material is recorded as cDNA or gDNA derived from T cells, B-cell-depleted T cells, or PBMCs.

Germline V gives CDR1 LNHDA, CDR2 SQIVND (reference sequence). The CDR3 has 14 amino acids. Trimming removed 2 bases at V and 10 bases at J, with 17 bases between. The authors' processing: Using reference gene primer amplification, nucleated cell counts were estimated. TCRdb keeps only in-frame clones here, not all; method: immunoSEQ multiplex PCR. V and J calls and clone size follow that table, whereas D and trimming were derived from the DNA. The sample has over 200,000 clones; over 75% are singletons. This TCR was recovered from a human donor in a cohort sampled during active COVID-19. The material sequenced was peripheral blood. This chain uses TRBV19 with TRBJ2-5; a possible D gene is TRBD1 (6 bases). The CDR3 DNA is TGTGCCAGTAGTATAAGTGTTAGGGGGAAATACCAGTACTTC. Protein sequence: CASSISVRGKYQYF.